Listed below are T cell receptor beta chains from one sample, sequenced in a study of T cells in Graves' hyperthyroidism and ophthalmopathy. MiXCR was run by TCRdb on the multiplex PCR reads, yielding one entry per CDR3 protein. The sample includes around 97,000 distinct CDR3 sequences, 45% to 50% of them seen just once. Sequencing input: blood. The receptors here all came from a man aged 35-49 years with Graves' hyperthyroidism. Each CDR3 is given with its conserved first and last residue. Each record gives: clone size, D gene, J gene, V gene, CDR3 DNA, CDR3 protein. A D gene is named only where the DNA matches it firmly. Clone size, where shown, is once, few, many, or a class for clones that have expanded.

.	TRBD1	TRBJ2-3	TRBV5-1	TGCGCCAGCAGCCCATGGACAGGGGGGCTCCCTTCCACAGATACGCAGTATTTT	CASSPWTGGLPSTDTQYF
.	.	TRBJ1-3	TRBV10-2	TGCGCCAGCAGTGAGGGACCGAGCTCTGGAAACGCCATATATTTT	CASSEGPSSGNAIYF
.	.	TRBJ2-7	TRBV7-2	TGTGCCAGCAGCCTACCGACTACCGACGGGGAGCAGTACTTC	CASSLPTTDGEQYF
.	.	TRBJ1-1	TRBV15	TGTGCCACCAGCAGAGATCCCCCAGGGGAGGAAGCTTTCTTT	CATSRDPPGEEAFF
many	.	TRBJ1-6	TRBV6-5	TGTGCCAGCAGTTACCAACTGGAGGGGACACCCCTCCACTTT	CASSYQLEGTPLHF
many	.	TRBJ1-1	TRBV5-6	TGTGCCAGCAGCTTGTGGGTTATGAACACTGAAGCTTTCTTT	CASSLWVMNTEAFF
.	.	TRBJ1-4	TRBV10-2	TGCGCCGGCTCAGGGCAGAAAAATGAAAAACTGTTTTTT	CAGSGQKNEKLFF
.	TRBD1	TRBJ2-7	TRBV20-1	TGCAGTGCTACCTCCGGGACAGGGAACTCGTTCCACGAGCAACACTTC	CSATSGTGNSFHEQHF
many	.	TRBJ1-5	TRBV20-1	TGCAGTGCCCCCCCCGGGGGAGATCAGCCCCAGCATTTT	CSAPPGGDQPQHF
many	.	TRBJ1-1	TRBV7-8	TGTGCCAGCAGCTTGGAACCGGGCACTGAAGCTTTCTTT	CASSLEPGTEAFF
many	TRBD2	TRBJ2-7	TRBV6-1	TGTGCCAGCATTCGGACTAGCGGGACCTACGAGCAGTACTTC	CASIRTSGTYEQYF
.	TRBD2	TRBJ2-1	TRBV29-1	TGCAGCGTACTAAGCGGGACGTATTGGGTCAATGAGCAGTTCTTC	CSVLSGTYWVNEQFF
many	TRBD1	TRBJ2-7	TRBV20-1	TGCAGTGCCCATTCCCAGGGGGCATCCTACGAGCAGTACTTC	CSAHSQGASYEQYF
many	.	TRBJ1-3	TRBV12-3/TRBV12-4	TGTGCCAGTACGTGGACAACCGGAAACACCATATATTTT	CASTWTTGNTIYF
.	.	TRBJ1-2	TRBV2	TGTGCCAGCAGTGATGTCTTCTCTACTGGAAACACCTTC	CASSDVFSTGNTF
.	.	TRBJ1-1	TRBV5-1	TGCGCCAGCAGCTCCTTGGGGGTCTGGAACACTGAAGCTTTCTTT	CASSSLGVWNTEAFF
many	TRBD1	TRBJ1-2	TRBV5-6	TGTGCCAGCAGCTTTAGGAAGGGGGCGAGCGGCTACACCTTC	CASSFRKGASGYTF
.	.	TRBJ2-1	TRBV7-2	TGTGCCAGCAGCCTACCGACCGGGCGAGACAATGAGCAGTTCTTC	CASSLPTGRDNEQFF
many	TRBD2	TRBJ2-7	TRBV7-3	TGTGCCAGCAGCTTAAGCGGGGGGCCTTTATACGAGCAGTACTTC	CASSLSGGPLYEQYF
few	TRBD1	TRBJ1-4	TRBV27	TGTGCCAGCAGTTTAGTGGGACAGGCCCCCCAAAAACTGTTTTTT	CASSLVGQAPQKLFF
once	.	TRBJ2-3	TRBV7-9	TGTGCCAGCAGAATGGACCTTGACAATGAGCAGTATTTT	CASRMDLDNEQYF
many	TRBD2	TRBJ2-3	TRBV24-1	TGTGCCACCAGTCTAGCGGGGGGGGGTGGCACAGATACGCAGTATTTT	CATSLAGGGGTDTQYF
many	.	TRBJ2-5	TRBV12-3/TRBV12-4	TGTGCCAGCAGTTTCGGACGGCAGAAGACCCAGTACTTC	CASSFGRQKTQYF
.	TRBD2	TRBJ2-7	TRBV9	TGTGCCAGCAGCGCGACCGGGACTAGCACTTACGAGCAGTACTTC	CASSATGTSTYEQYF
.	.	TRBJ2-1	TRBV7-3	TGTGCCAGCAGCCCTGGCGGGGACACGAGGAATGAGCAGTTCTTC	CASSPGGDTRNEQFF
many	TRBD1	TRBJ1-2	TRBV20-1	TGCAGTGCCGAGACAGGGGAGTATGGCTACACCTTC	CSAETGEYGYTF
few	TRBD1	TRBJ1-6	TRBV30	TGTGCCTGGAGTGTACGAGGACAGGGGACCTCACCCCTCCACTTT	CAWSVRGQGTSPLHF
.	.	TRBJ1-5	TRBV10-3	TGTGCCATCAGCTGGGACGGTGACAATGAGCCCCAGCATTTT	CAISWDGDNEPQHF
many	TRBD2	TRBJ2-7	TRBV9	TGTGCCAGCAGCGGAACTAGCGGGAGACTAGCCGAGCAGTACTTC	CASSGTSGRLAEQYF
many	TRBD1	TRBJ2-5	TRBV5-1	TGCGCCAGCAGCCCGGGGGGACAGGGGAAGACCCAGTACTTC	CASSPGGQGKTQYF
many	.	TRBJ2-1	TRBV19	TGTGCCAGTAGTATAGAACCTCCGGGACTGCTCTACTACAATGAGCAGTTCTTC	CASSIEPPGLLYYNEQFF
many	TRBD1	TRBJ1-2	TRBV2	TGTGCCAGCAGTGAGGCGGGGGACAGCGGCGGCTACACCTTC	CASSEAGDSGGYTF
.	.	TRBJ1-4	TRBV9	TGTGCCAGCAGCGTAGTATGGGGGGAGCTTAATGAAAAACTGTTTTTT	CASSVVWGELNEKLFF
.	TRBD1	TRBJ1-1	TRBV20-1	TGCAGTGCTAGGGGGACAGGGGGCTTCACTGAAGCTTTCTTT	CSARGTGGFTEAFF
.	TRBD1	TRBJ2-6	TRBV6-5	TGTGCCAGCAGTTTGGGACAGATCTCTGGGGCCAACGTCCTGACTTTC	CASSLGQISGANVLTF
.	TRBD2	TRBJ2-2	TRBV7-2	TGTGCCAGCAGCCTATCGACTAGCGGGTCCCACCCCACCGGGGAGCTGTTTTTT	CASSLSTSGSHPTGELFF
once	.	TRBJ1-2	TRBV7-2	TGTGCCAGCAGCTCAGACAGGTATTATCGCTACACCTTC	CASSSDRYYRYTF
.	.	TRBJ1-2	TRBV25-1	TGTGCCAAGATCGCGGGCGGTTATGGCTACACCTTC	CAKIAGGYGYTF
.	TRBD1	TRBJ1-1	TRBV7-2	TGTGCCAGCAGCCAGGAGGGGGCCAGACGGGATGAAGCTTTCTTT	CASSQEGARRDEAFF
many	.	TRBJ2-1	TRBV7-2	TGTGCCAGCAGCTTACTTAACAATGAGCAGTTCTTC	CASSLLNNEQFF
.	.	TRBJ2-7	TRBV10-2	TGCGCCTGCAGTGAGCCTGGCTTGGACTGCGAGCAGTACTTC	CACSEPGLDCEQYF
many	.	TRBJ2-7	TRBV11-3	TGTGCCAGCAGCCTCCGGTCCTACGAGCAGTACTTC	CASSLRSYEQYF
once	.	TRBJ1-5	TRBV5-5	TGTGCCAGCCCGGACGGGGGGCCGAGCAATCAGCCCCAGCATTTT	CASPDGGPSNQPQHF
many	.	TRBJ2-5	TRBV11-1	TGTGCCAGCAGCTTAATGGGCTTCGAGGGTGGAAAGACCCAGTACTTC	CASSLMGFEGGKTQYF
many	.	TRBJ2-1	TRBV5-4	TGTGCCAGCAGCTTGCGGGGGAGCCAGATCAATGAGCAGTTCTTC	CASSLRGSQINEQFF
many	TRBD2	TRBJ2-1	TRBV14	TGTGCCAGCAGCCAAGATTGGTCCGGGACTACAGAGCAGTTCTTC	CASSQDWSGTTEQFF
few	.	TRBJ1-2	TRBV7-2	TGTGCCAGCAGTCCCCCGGTCTCGGTCTCTGGCTACACCTTC	CASSPPVSVSGYTF
many	.	TRBJ2-1	TRBV6-1	TGTGCCAGCAGTGAGCGGCTTAATGAGCAGTTCTTC	CASSERLNEQFF
many	.	TRBJ2-1	TRBV7-2	TGTGCCAGCAGCAACCACTACAATGAGCAGTTCTTC	CASSNHYNEQFF
many	TRBD1	TRBJ1-2	TRBV19	TGTGCCAGTAGTCCTACGGGACAGGTTGGCTACACCTTC	CASSPTGQVGYTF
many	TRBD2	TRBJ2-3	TRBV7-8	TGTGCCAGCAGCCCCCATAGCGGGGGGGCCATAGATACGCAGTATTTT	CASSPHSGGAIDTQYF
many	.	TRBJ2-1	TRBV5-1	TGCGCCAGCAGCCATCAGGTCTCCTACAATGAGCAGTTCTTC	CASSHQVSYNEQFF
few	TRBD2	TRBJ2-1	TRBV28	TGTGCCAGCAGTCAGACTAGCGGGGACTACAATGAGCAGTTCTTC	CASSQTSGDYNEQFF
.	.	TRBJ2-1	TRBV7-6	TGTGCCAGCAGTGAGACATTTTCCGGGACAAGGGGCGACAATGAGCAGTGCTTC	CASSETFSGTRGDNEQCF
many	TRBD2	TRBJ2-7	TRBV20-1	TGCAGTGCCCCCGGGGGGAACGAGCAGTACTTC	CSAPGGNEQYF